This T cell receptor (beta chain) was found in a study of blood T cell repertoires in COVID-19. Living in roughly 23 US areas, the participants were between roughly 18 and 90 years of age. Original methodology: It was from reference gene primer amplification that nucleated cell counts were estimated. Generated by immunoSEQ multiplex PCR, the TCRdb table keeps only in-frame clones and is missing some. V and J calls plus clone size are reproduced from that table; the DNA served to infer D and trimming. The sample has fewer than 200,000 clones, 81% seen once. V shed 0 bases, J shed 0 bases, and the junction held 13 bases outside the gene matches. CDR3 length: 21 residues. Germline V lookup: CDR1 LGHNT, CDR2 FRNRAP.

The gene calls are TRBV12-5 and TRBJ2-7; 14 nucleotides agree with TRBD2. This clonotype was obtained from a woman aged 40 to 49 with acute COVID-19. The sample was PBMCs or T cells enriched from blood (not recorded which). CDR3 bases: TGTGCTAGTGGTTTGGTACTGGGAGGGACTAGCGGGGGCCCGGGCTCCTACGAGCAGTACTTC. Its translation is CASGLVLGGTSGGPGSYEQYF.